Sequencing of this T cell receptor (beta chain) was carried out in a study of T cells in Graves' hyperthyroidism and ophthalmopathy. A NOSPECS grade of at least 4, a Clinical Activity Score of at least 3 and duration under 3 months were recorded in ophthalmopathy patients. A patient was excluded if there was uncontrolled infection, other autoimmune disease, pregnancy or lactation. An approximately 10 ml volume of fresh peripheral blood provided the PBMCs. Details on this clonotype: No antigen is known for it.

The TCR beta CDR3 regions underwent amplification using RNA transcripts as the source. HTBI primers were employed in a first-round RT-PCR of the TCR CDR3. MiXCR, applied by TCRdb to the multiplex PCR reads, yields one record per CDR3 protein. The table records hundreds of thousands of distinct CDR3 sequences, roughly 15% of them present only once. This CDR3 region has 15 residues. With 4 bases removed from V and 1 base from J, the gap between germline ends came to 14 bases. Germline V CDR1 and CDR2: SGHRS, YFSETQ. Study-level points and caveats: Clonotypes that were expanded in thyroid above 0.001 mostly appeared in blood too.

This sequence originates from a woman aged 40 to 49 with Graves' ophthalmopathy. The rearrangement joins TRBV5-1 to TRBJ1-1; D unclear. Sequenced sample: blood. CDR3 in DNA: TGCGCCAGCAGCCTACGTGTGGAACCGAACACTGAAGCTTTCTTT. Translating it yields CASSLRVEPNTEAFF. The full variable domain, completed using reference TRBV5-1 and TRBJ1-1, is KAGVTQTPRYLIKTRGQQVTLSCSPISGHRSVSWYQQTPGQGLQFLFEYFSETQRNKGNFPGRFSGRQFSNSRSEMNVSTLELGDSALYLCASSLRVEPNTEAFFGQGTRLTVV.